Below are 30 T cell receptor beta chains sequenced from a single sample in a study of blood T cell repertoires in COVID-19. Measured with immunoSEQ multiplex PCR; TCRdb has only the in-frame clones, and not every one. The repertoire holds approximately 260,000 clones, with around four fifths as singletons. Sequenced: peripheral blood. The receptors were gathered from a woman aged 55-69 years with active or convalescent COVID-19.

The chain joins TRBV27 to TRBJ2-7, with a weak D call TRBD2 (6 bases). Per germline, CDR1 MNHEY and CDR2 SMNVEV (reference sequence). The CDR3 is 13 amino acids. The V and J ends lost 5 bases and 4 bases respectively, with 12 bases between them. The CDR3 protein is CASSASSGYEQYF. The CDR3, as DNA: TGTGCCAGCAGTGCCTCGAGCGGGTACGAGCAGTACTTC.

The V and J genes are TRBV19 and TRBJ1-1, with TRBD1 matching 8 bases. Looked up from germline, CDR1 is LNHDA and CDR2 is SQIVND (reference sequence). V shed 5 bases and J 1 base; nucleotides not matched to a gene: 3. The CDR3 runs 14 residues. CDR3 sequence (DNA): TGTGCCAGTAGTTTCGGACAGGGGAACACTGAAGCTTTCTTT. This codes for CASSFGQGNTEAFF.

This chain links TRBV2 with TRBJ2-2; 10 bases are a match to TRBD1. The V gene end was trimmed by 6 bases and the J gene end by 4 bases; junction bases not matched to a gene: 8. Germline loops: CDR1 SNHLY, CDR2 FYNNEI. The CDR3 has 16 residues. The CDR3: CASRPDRGRVTGELFF. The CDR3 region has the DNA TGTGCCAGCAGACCAGACAGGGGGCGGGTCACCGGGGAGCTGTTTTTT.

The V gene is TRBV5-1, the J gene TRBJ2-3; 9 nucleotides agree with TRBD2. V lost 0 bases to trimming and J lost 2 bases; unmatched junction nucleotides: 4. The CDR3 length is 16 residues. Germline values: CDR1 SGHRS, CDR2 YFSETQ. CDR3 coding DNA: TGCGCCAGCAGCTTGGACGGCGGGGGGGCCACAGATACGCAGTATTTT. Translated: CASSLDGGGATDTQYF. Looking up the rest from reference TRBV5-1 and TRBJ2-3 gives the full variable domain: KAGVTQTPRYLIKTRGQQVTLSCSPISGHRSVSWYQQTPGQGLQFLFEYFSETQRNKGNFPGRFSGRQFSNSRSEMNVSTLELGDSALYLCASSLDGGGATDTQYFGPGTRLTVL.

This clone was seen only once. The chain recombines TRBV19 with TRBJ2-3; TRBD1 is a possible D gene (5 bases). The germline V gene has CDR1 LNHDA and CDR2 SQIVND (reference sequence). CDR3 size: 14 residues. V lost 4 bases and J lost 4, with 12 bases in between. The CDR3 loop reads CASSNRRDADTQYF. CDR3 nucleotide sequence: TGTGCCAGTAGTAACCGCAGGGATGCAGATACGCAGTATTTT.

In DNA form, the CDR3 reads TGCGCCAGCAGCTTGGACCCTGGAGGCCTATCCTACGAGCAGTACTTC. Its translation is CASSLDPGGLSYEQYF. The V gene is TRBV5-1, the J gene TRBJ2-7; perhaps TRBD2 as D (5 bases). The CDR3 is 16 amino acids. The V and J ends lost 0 bases and 1 base respectively, with 14 bases between them. From germline, CDR1 is SGHRS and CDR2 YFSETQ.

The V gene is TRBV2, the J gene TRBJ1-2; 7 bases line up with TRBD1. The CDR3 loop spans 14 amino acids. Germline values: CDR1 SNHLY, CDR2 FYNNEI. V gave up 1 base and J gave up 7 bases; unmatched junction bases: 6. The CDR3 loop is CASSEVTGAAGYTF. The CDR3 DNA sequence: TGTGCCAGCAGTGAAGTTACAGGGGCGGCTGGCTACACCTTC. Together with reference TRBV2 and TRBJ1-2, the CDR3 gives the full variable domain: EPEVTQTPSHQVTQMGQEVILRCVPISNHLYFYWYRQILGQKVEFLVSFYNNEISEKSEIFDDQFSVERPDGSNFTLKIRSTKLEDSAMYFCASSEVTGAAGYTFGSGTRLTVV.

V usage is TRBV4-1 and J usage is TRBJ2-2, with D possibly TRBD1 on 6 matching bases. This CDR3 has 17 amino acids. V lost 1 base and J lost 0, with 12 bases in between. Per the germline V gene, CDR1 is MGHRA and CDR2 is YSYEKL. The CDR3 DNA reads TGCGCCAGCAGCCAAGGGACAGCCACTTCGAACACCGGGGAGCTGTTTTTT. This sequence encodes CASSQGTATSNTGELFF.

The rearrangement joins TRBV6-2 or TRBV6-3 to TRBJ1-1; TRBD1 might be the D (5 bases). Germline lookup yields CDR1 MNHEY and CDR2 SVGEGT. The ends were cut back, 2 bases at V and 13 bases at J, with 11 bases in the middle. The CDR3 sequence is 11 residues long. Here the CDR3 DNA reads TGTGCCAGCAGTTACCTCGGGGGGGTTTTCTTT. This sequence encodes CASSYLGGVFF.

Written as DNA, the CDR3 is TGTGCCAGCAGCTTTACAGGGGGCGAGCAGTACTTC. This gives the protein CASSFTGGEQYF. The chain joins TRBV7-3 to TRBJ2-7, with TRBD1 matching 8 bases. There are 12 residues in the CDR3. With 3 bases clipped from V and 6 bases from J, the junction kept 1 base outside the gene matches. Germline assignment: CDR1 SGHTA and CDR2 FQGTGA.

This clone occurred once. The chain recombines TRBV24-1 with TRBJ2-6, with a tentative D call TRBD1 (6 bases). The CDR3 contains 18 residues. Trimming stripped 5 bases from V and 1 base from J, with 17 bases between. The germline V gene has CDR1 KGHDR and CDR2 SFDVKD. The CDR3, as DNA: TGTGCCACCAGTGGGGTGACAGGCAATTCGTCTGGGGCCAACGTCCTGACTTTC. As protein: CATSGVTGNSSGANVLTF.

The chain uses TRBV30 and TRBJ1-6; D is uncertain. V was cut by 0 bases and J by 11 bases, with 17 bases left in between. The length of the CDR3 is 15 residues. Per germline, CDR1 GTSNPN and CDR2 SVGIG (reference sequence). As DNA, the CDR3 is TGTGCCTGGAGTGTATCGGGCCCGGGAGGGACACCCCTCCACTTT. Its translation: CAWSVSGPGGTPLHF.

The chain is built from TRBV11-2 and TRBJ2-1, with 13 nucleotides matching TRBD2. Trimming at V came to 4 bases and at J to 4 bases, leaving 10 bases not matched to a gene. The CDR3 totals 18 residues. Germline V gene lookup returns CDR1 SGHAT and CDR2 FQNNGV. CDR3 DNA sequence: TGTGCCAGCAGCTCCCCCTCCGGGACTAGCGGGGCTTACAATGAGCAGTTCTTC. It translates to CASSSPSGTSGAYNEQFF.

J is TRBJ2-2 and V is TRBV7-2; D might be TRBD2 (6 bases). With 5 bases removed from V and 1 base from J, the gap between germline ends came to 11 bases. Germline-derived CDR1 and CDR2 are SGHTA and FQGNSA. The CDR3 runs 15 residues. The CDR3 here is CASSAGRLNTGELFF. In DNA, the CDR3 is TGTGCCAGCAGCGCGGGACGCTTGAACACCGGGGAGCTGTTTTTT.

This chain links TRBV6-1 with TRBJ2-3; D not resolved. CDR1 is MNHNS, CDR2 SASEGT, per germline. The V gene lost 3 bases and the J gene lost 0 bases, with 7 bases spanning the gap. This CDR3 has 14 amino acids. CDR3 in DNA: TGTGCCAGCAGTGATGGGCAGAGCACAGATACGCAGTATTTT. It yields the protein CASSDGQSTDTQYF.

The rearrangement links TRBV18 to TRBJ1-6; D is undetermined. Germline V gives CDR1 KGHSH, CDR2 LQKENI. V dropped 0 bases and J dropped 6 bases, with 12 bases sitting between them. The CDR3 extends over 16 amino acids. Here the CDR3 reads CASSPPGGPPNSPLHF. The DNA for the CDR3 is TGTGCCAGCTCACCACCGGGAGGGCCGCCTAATTCACCCCTCCACTTT. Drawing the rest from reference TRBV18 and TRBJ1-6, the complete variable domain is NAGVMQNPRHLVRRRGQEARLRCSPMKGHSHVYWYRQLPEEGLKFMVYLQKENIIDESGMPKERFSAEFPKEGPSILRIQQVVRGDSAAYFCASSPPGGPPNSPLHFGNGTRLTVT.

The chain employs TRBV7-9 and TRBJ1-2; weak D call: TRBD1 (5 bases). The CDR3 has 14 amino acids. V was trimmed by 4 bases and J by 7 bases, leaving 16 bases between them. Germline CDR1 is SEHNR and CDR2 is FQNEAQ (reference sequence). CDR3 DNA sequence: TGTGCCAGCAGCTCTAGAGCGGGGGTGACTGGCTACACCTTC. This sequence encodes CASSSRAGVTGYTF.

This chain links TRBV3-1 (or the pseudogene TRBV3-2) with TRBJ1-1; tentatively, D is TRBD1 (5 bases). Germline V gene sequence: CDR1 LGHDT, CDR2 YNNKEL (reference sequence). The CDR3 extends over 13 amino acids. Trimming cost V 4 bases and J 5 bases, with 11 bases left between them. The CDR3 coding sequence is TGTGCCAGCAGCCCCCCTCGGGGGACTGAAGCTTTCTTT. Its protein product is CASSPPRGTEAFF.

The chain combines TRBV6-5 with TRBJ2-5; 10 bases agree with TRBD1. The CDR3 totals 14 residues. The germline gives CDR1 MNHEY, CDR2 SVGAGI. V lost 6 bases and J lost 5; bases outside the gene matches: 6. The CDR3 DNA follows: TGTGCCAGCAGCCGGGACAGGGGAGGCGAGACCCAGTACTTC. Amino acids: CASSRDRGGETQYF.

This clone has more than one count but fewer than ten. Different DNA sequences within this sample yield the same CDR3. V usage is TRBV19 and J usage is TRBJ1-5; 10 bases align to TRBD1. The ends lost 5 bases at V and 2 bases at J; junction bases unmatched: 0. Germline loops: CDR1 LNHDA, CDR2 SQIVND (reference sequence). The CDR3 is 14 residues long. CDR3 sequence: CASSGTGGNQPQHF. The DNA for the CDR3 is TGTGCCAGTAGTGGGACAGGGGGCAATCAGCCCCAGCATTTT.

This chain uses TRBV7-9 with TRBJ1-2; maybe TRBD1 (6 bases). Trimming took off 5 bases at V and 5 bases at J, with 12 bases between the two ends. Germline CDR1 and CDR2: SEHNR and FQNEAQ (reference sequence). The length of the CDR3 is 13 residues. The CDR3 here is CASSQQGLYGYTF. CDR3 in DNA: TGTGCCAGCAGCCAACAGGGACTATATGGCTACACCTTC.

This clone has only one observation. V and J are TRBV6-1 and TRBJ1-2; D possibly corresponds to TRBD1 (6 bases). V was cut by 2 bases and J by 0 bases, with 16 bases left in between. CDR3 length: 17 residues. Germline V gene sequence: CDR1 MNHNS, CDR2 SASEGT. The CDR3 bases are TGTGCCAGCAGTGAAATACTGCGGGGGGGCCCTAACTATGGCTACACCTTC. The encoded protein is CASSEILRGGPNYGYTF.

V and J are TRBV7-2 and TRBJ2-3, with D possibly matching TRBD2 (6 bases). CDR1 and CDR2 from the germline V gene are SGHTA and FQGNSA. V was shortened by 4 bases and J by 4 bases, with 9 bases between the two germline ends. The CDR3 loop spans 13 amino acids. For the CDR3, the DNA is TGTGCCAGCAGCTCCACGGGGGCAGATACGCAGTATTTT. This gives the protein CASSSTGADTQYF.

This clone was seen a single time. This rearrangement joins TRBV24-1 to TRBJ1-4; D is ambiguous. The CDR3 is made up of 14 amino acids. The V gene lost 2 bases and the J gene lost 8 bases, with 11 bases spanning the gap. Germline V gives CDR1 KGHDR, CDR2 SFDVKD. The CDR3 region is CATSDSGVKEKLFF. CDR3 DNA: TGTGCCACCAGTGATTCGGGAGTTAAGGAAAAACTGTTTTTT.

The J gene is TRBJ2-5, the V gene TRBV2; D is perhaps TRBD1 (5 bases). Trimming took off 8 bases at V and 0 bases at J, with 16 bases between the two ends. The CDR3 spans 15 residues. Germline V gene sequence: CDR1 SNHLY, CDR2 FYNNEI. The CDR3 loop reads CASGASRPYQETQYF. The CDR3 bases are TGTGCCAGCGGGGCCTCACGACCGTACCAAGAGACCCAGTACTTC.

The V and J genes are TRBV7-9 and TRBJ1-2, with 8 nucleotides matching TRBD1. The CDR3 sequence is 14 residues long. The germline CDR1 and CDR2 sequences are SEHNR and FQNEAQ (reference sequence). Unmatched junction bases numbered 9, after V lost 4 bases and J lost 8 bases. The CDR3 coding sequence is TGTGCCAGCAGCTACACAATGGGACAGGCGGGCTACACCTTC. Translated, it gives CASSYTMGQAGYTF. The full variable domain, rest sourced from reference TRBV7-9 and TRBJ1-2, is DTGVSQNPRHKITKRGQNVTFRCDPISEHNRLYWYRQTLGQGPEFLTYFQNEAQLEKSRLLSDRFSAERPKGSFSTLEIQRTEQGDSAMYLCASSYTMGQAGYTFGSGTRLTVV.

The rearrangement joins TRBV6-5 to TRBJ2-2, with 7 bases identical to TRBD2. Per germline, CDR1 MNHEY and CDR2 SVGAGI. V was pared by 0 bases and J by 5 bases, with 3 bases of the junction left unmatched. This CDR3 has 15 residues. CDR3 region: CASSYSPGGTGELFF. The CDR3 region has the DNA TGTGCCAGCAGTTACTCCCCCGGGGGGACCGGGGAGCTGTTTTTT.

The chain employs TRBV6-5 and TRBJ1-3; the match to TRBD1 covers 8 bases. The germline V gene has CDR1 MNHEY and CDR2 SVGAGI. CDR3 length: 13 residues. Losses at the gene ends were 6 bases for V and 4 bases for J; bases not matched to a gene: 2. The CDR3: CASSNRGGNTIYF. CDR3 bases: TGTGCCAGCAGCAACAGGGGGGGAAACACCATATATTTT.

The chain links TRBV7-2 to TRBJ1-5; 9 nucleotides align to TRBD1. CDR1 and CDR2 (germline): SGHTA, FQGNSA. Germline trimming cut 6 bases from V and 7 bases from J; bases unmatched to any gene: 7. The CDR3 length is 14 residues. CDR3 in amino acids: CASSYRGREQPQHF. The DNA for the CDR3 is TGTGCCAGCAGTTACAGGGGGCGTGAACAGCCCCAGCATTTT.

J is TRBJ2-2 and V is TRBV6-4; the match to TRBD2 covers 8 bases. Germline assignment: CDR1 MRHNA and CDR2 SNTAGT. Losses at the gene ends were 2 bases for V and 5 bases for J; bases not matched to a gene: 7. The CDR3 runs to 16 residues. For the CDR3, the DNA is TGTGCCAGCAGTGACGGAGCGGGGGACGGTACCGGGGAGCTGTTTTTT. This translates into CASSDGAGDGTGELFF.